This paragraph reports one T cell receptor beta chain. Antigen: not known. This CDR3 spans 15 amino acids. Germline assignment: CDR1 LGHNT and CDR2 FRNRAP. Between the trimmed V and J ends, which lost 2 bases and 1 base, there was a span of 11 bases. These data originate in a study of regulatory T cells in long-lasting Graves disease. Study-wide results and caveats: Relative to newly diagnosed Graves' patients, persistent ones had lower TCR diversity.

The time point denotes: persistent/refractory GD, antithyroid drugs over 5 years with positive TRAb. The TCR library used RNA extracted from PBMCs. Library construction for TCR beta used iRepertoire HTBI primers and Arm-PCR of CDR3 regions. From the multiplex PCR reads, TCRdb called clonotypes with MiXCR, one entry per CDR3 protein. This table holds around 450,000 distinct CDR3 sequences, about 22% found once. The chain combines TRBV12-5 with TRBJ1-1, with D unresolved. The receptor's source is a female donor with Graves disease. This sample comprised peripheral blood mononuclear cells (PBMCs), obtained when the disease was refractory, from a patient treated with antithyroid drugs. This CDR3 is CASGLSAWGNTEAFF. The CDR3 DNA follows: TGTGCTAGTGGTTTGTCCGCCTGGGGGAACACTGAAGCTTTCTTT.